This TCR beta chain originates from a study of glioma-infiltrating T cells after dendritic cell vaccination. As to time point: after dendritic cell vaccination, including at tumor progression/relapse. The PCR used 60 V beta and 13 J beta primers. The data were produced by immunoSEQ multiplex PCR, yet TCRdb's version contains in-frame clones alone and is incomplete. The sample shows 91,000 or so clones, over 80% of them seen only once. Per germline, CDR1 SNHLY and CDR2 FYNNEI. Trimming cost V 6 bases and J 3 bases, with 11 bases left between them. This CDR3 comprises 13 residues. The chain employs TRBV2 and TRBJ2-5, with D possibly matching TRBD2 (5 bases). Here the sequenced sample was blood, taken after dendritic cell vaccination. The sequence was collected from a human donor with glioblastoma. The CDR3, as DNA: TGTGCCAGCAGGGGAGCGTTAAAAGAGACCCAGTACTTC. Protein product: CASRGALKETQYF.